The sample holds many counts of the clone carrying this T cell receptor (beta chain). The antigen is unknown. Noted time point: newly diagnosed GD, antithyroid drugs for less than 3 months. From PBMCs, RNA was extracted and then used to make the TCR library. Arm-PCR of CDR3 regions and iRepertoire HTBI primers were the basis on which TCR beta libraries were built. TCRdb re-analysed the multiplex PCR reads in MiXCR, keeping a single row per CDR3 protein. This sample carries 550,000 to 700,000 distinct CDR3 sequences, about 16% of them seen once, and the ten largest clones take about 12%. This record comes from a study of regulatory T cells in long-lasting Graves disease. Findings of the study overall: The study found TRBV28, TRBJ1-2 and TRBJ2-5 favored in persistent disease.

Germline V gene data show CDR1 as SEHNR and CDR2 as FQNEAQ (reference sequence). This CDR3 is built from 15 residues. J gave up 1 base and V 4 bases, and 5 bases lay outside the gene matches. The same sample was also studied in work on T cells in Graves' hyperthyroidism and ophthalmopathy. As reported in that work: Blood also contained most expanded thyroid clonotypes above 0.001. Prediction of ophthalmopathy progression came a median about 6 months pre-onset.

The source is a man between 18 and 35 years old with Graves disease. The rearrangement uses TRBV7-9 and TRBJ2-7; 9 bases are shared with TRBD1. This sample comprised peripheral blood mononuclear cells (PBMCs), obtained at new diagnosis, from a patient treated with antithyroid drugs. In DNA form, the CDR3 reads TGTGCCAGCAGCTCGGGACAGGGTATGTCCTACGAGCAGTACTTC. Encoded protein: CASSSGQGMSYEQYF.